The next 20 T cell receptor beta chains were all read from a single sample in a study of blood T cells in healthy people across ages. Alongside a J-beta primer mix, a sample-barcoded 5' primer served in a second PCR lasting about 6 to 12 cycles. TCRdb analysed the 5' RACE reads with MiXCR anew, one entry per CDR3 protein. The sample shows 1.5 million to 2 million distinct CDR3 sequences, 49% of them seen only once. The sequenced material came from blood. The receptors were sampled from a woman in her 40s in good health.

This clonotype was picked up a small number of times. The J gene is TRBJ2-4, the V gene TRBV7-2; 13 positions match TRBD2. The J call may be mistaken, given a closer DNA end match to TRBJ2-7. This CDR3 contains 17 residues. Per germline, CDR1 SGHTA and CDR2 FQGNSA. For the CDR3, the DNA is TGTGCCAGCAGCCGGACTAGCGGGGGCCATATCTCCTACGAGCAGTACTTC. It codes for CASSRTSGGHISYEQYF.

The V gene is TRBV9, the J gene TRBJ2-5; perhaps TRBD1 as D (7 bases). The CDR3 has 15 residues. From germline, CDR1 is SGDLS and CDR2 YYNGEE. V gave up 3 bases and J gave up 11 bases, with 23 bases separating them. CDR3 sequence: CASSAQGGLGNEQYF. As DNA, the CDR3 is TGTGCCAGCAGCGCCCAGGGGGGCCTAGGGAATGAGCAGTACTTC.

This clonotype turned up a few times. V is TRBV6-2 or TRBV6-3 and J is TRBJ1-2; D not resolved. This CDR3 contains 12 residues. Germline loops: CDR1 MNHEY, CDR2 SVGEGT. Trimming left V 8 bases short and J 4 bases short, with 11 bases between. CDR3 in DNA: TGTGCCAGCCGGGCGATGAGCTATGGCTACACCTTC. This sequence encodes CASRAMSYGYTF.

As to this clonotype: Germline is not matched at one junction end, which may reflect a read error. The chain links TRBV5-1 to TRBJ2-1; D might be TRBD2 (7 bases). This CDR3 region has 16 residues. Germline lookup yields CDR1 SGHRS and CDR2 YFSETQ. CDR3 sequence (DNA): TGCGCCAGCAGCTTGGTACTGGGGGGGGCCTACAATGAGCAGTTCTTT. This encodes CASSLVLGGAYNEQFF. Complete variable domain (other parts from reference TRBV5-1 and TRBJ2-1): KAGVTQTPRYLIKTRGQQVTLSCSPISGHRSVSWYQQTPGQGLQFLFEYFSETQRNKGNFPGRFSGRQFSNSRSEMNVSTLELGDSALYLCASSLVLGGAYNEQFFGPGTRLTVL.

V gene TRBV7-2 combines with J gene TRBJ2-1; 11 bases line up with TRBD2. The J call is in doubt because the DNA end fits TRBJ2-7 better. The CDR3 totals 15 residues. The germline V gene encodes CDR1 SGHTA and CDR2 FQGNSA. The chain's CDR3 is CASSFRPSGGNEQYF. The CDR3 DNA is TGTGCCAGCAGCTTTAGGCCTAGCGGGGGGAATGAGCAGTACTTC.

With regard to this clonotype: With a much larger clone just one base away, this may be a read error. This chain links TRBV12-3 or TRBV12-4 with TRBJ1-2; the D gene is possibly TRBD1 (5 bases). V lost 3 bases and J lost 10, with 12 bases in between. The CDR3 is made up of 12 amino acids. CDR3 DNA sequence: TGTGCCAGCAGTTTGAGAGGGGATGACTACACCTTC. Protein product: CASSLRGDDYTF.

The J gene is TRBJ2-1, the V gene TRBV29-1; D gene uncertain. Germline V gene lookup returns CDR1 SQVTM and CDR2 ANQGSEA. With 2 bases removed from V and 9 bases from J, the gap between germline ends came to 11 bases. The CDR3 has 12 amino acids. CDR3 sequence reads: CSVELAFGEQFF. For the CDR3, the DNA is TGCAGCGTTGAACTTGCGTTCGGTGAGCAGTTCTTC.

This clonotype was observed a few times. The chain has TRBV25-1 and TRBJ2-1; D possibly uses TRBD1 or TRBD2 (6 bases each). This CDR3 has 13 residues. V lost 7 bases to trimming and J lost 8 bases, with 15 bases between them. The germline gives CDR1 MGHDK, CDR2 SYGVNS. DNA for the CDR3: TGTGCCAGCACCCCGATCGGGGGCGATGAGCAGTTCTTC. It specifies CASTPIGGDEQFF.

The V call is TRBV28, the J call TRBJ2-1, with D unresolved. The CDR3 covers 17 residues. Per the germline V gene, CDR1 is MDHEN and CDR2 is SYDVKM. The V gene lost 3 bases and the J gene lost 3 bases, with 18 bases spanning the gap. The CDR3 nucleotides are TGTGCCAGCAGTTTTTTTAATCGAGACGGTTACTACAATGAGCAGTTCTTC. This encodes CASSFFNRDGYYNEQFF.

V is TRBV15 and J is TRBJ2-6; 9 nucleotides line up with TRBD1. This CDR3 is built from 16 residues. From germline, CDR1 is LNHNV and CDR2 YYDKDF (reference sequence). V gave up 2 bases and J gave up 4 bases; unmatched junction bases: 3. In DNA, the CDR3 is TGTGCCACCAGCAGACGACAGGGGGTGGGGGCCAACGTCCTGACTTTC. Amino acid sequence: CATSRRQGVGANVLTF.

This clonotype was seen more than once but under ten times. This chain connects TRBV2 to TRBJ2-1; 7 bases fit TRBD1. The germline V gene encodes CDR1 SNHLY and CDR2 FYNNEI. The trim removed 7 bases at V and 3 bases at J, leaving 9 bases unmatched. This CDR3 has 15 residues. DNA for the CDR3: TGTGCCAGCATTCGAGACAGGGTAGACTACAATGAGCAGTTCTTC. It specifies CASIRDRVDYNEQFF.

The gene calls are TRBV4-1 and TRBJ2-3; D is uncertain. V was shortened by 1 base and J by 5 bases, with 10 bases between the two germline ends. Germline V gene lookup returns CDR1 MGHRA and CDR2 YSYEKL. This CDR3 spans 14 amino acids. The CDR3 bases are TGCGCCAGCAGCCAAGCTTGGGAACGAGATACGCAGTATTTT. Translated, it gives CASSQAWERDTQYF.

The gene calls are TRBV5-1 and TRBJ2-5; 9 positions match TRBD1. In germline, CDR1 is SGHRS, CDR2 YFSETQ. Unmatched junction bases numbered 5, after V lost 2 bases and J lost 3 bases. The CDR3 contains 15 residues. The CDR3 nucleotides read TGCGCCAGCAGCTTCCGACAGGGGGTAAAAGAGACCCAGTACTTC. It codes for CASSFRQGVKETQYF.

The V call is TRBV29-1, the J call TRBJ1-2; TRBD1 matches 9 bases. The V gene's germline CDR1 is SQVTM and CDR2 ANQGSEA. J was trimmed by 8 bases and V by 3 bases; bases with no gene match: 7. The CDR3 runs 13 residues. The CDR3 protein is CSVDKQGARGYTF. The CDR3 DNA reads as TGCAGCGTTGACAAACAGGGGGCGAGGGGCTACACCTTC.

The V gene is TRBV12-3 or TRBV12-4, the J gene TRBJ2-7; 7 bases agree with TRBD1. The CDR3 is 15 residues long. Germline trimming cut 6 bases from V and 2 bases from J; bases unmatched to any gene: 10. The CDR3 spells CASRDGQALAYEQYF. The CDR3 DNA reads TGTGCCAGCAGGGACGGACAGGCCTTAGCCTACGAGCAGTACTTC.

The gene calls are TRBV5-6 and TRBJ2-1; 10 bases are a match to TRBD2. V lost 4 bases to trimming and J lost 4 bases; unmatched junction nucleotides: 14. The germline V gene has CDR1 SGHDT and CDR2 YYEEEE. The CDR3 contains 18 residues. The CDR3 is CASSHVPVVAGGYNEQFF. In DNA form, the CDR3 reads TGTGCCAGCAGCCACGTCCCCGTCGTAGCGGGGGGTTACAATGAGCAGTTCTTC.

V is TRBV4-1 and J is TRBJ1-2; D is unclear. Trimming pared 0 bases from V and 0 bases from J, leaving 11 bases between. The germline gives CDR1 MGHRA, CDR2 YSYEKL. CDR3 length: 16 residues. DNA of the CDR3: TGCGCCAGCAGCCAAGATCAGTCAGCAGCTAACTATGGCTACACCTTC. Translating it yields CASSQDQSAANYGYTF.

The rearrangement joins TRBV27 to TRBJ1-1, with D unresolved. Germline CDR1 MNHEY, CDR2 SMNVEV (reference sequence). The CDR3 contains 11 residues. The V gene lost 7 bases and the J gene lost 1 base, with 4 bases spanning the gap. The CDR3 sequence is CASIRNTEAFF. The CDR3 DNA reads TGTGCCAGCATCAGGAACACTGAAGCTTTCTTT.

CDR3 in amino acids: CASSLGDRTPKNIQYF. As DNA, the CDR3 is TGTGCCAGCAGCTTGGGGGACAGAACGCCCAAAAACATTCAGTACTTC. The chain uses TRBV7-2 and TRBJ2-4; 7 bases map to TRBD1. CDR3 length equals 16 residues. V was pared by 3 bases and J by 2 bases, with 7 bases of the junction left unmatched. Germline CDR1 SGHTA, CDR2 FQGNSA.

The chain recombines TRBV6-6 with TRBJ1-5, with a weak D call TRBD1 (5 bases). The V end lost 8 bases, the J end lost 5 bases, and 10 bases lay between the germline ends. CDR3 length: 12 amino acids. The germline CDR1 and CDR2 sequences are MNHNY and SVGAGI (reference sequence). CDR3 sequence (DNA): TGTGCCAGCGGGACGGCCGATCAGCCCCAGCATTTT. Translated: CASGTADQPQHF.